Sequencing of this TCR beta chain was carried out in a study of blood T cell repertoires in COVID-19. About the research overall: Nucleic acid was either cDNA or gDNA, and it came from T cells, B-cell-depleted T cells, or PBMCs.

Per the study methods: Reference gene primer amplification gave estimated nucleated cell counts. Sequencing was performed with immunoSEQ multiplex PCR; in TCRdb, only in-frame clones are kept and a portion is missing. V and J calls and clone size come straight from that table; D and trimming were deduced from the DNA. This table holds tens of thousands of clones, over 75% found once. The material sequenced was peripheral blood. The source of this sequence is a man aged 60-69 years with acute or convalescent COVID-19.

The CDR3 sequence is CASSSRGYAYGYTF. The CDR3 DNA sequence: TGTGCCAGCAGTAGCAGGGGGTACGCCTATGGCTACACCTTC. This chain connects TRBV6-5 to TRBJ1-2; 7 bases are a match to TRBD1. This CDR3 has 14 residues. Germline loops: CDR1 MNHEY, CDR2 SVGAGI. J was trimmed by 4 bases and V by 5 bases; bases with no gene match: 7.